The clone carrying this T cell receptor beta chain has just one count. Primed by a sample-barcoded 5' primer and a J-beta primer mix, a second PCR proceeded for about 6 to 11 cycles. Each CDR3 protein gets one entry after TCRdb re-called the 5' RACE reads with MiXCR. The sample has approximately 830,000 distinct CDR3 sequences, under 80% seen once. The source of the sample is a study of blood T cells in healthy people across ages. Healthy Russian Caucasian donors spanned ages about 6 to 95 years. Germline loops: CDR1 SGHRS, CDR2 YFSETQ. The CDR3 has 15 amino acids. V lost 0 bases and J lost 1, with 10 bases in between.

Input material: blood. The genes are TRBV5-1 and TRBJ1-2; TRBD1 might be the D (5 bases). This clonotype was obtained from a man aged 25 to 40 in good health. In DNA form, the CDR3 reads TGCGCCAGCAGCTTGGTATCGGGGGTTAACTATGGCTACACCTTC. Amino acid sequence: CASSLVSGVNYGYTF.